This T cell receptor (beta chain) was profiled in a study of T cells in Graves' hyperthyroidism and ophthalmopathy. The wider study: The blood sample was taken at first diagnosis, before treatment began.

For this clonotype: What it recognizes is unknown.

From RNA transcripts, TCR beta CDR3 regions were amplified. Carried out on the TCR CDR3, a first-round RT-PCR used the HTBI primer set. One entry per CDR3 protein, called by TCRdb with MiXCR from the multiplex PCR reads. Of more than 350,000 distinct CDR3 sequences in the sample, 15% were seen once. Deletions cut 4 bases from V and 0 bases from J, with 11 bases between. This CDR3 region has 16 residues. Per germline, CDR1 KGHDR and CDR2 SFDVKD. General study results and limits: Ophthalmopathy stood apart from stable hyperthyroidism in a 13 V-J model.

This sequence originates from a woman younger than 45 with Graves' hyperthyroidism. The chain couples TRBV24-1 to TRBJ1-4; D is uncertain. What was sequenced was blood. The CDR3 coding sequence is TGTGCCACCAGTGACGGAGGAACAGCAACTAATGAAAAACTGTTTTTT. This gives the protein CATSDGGTATNEKLFF.